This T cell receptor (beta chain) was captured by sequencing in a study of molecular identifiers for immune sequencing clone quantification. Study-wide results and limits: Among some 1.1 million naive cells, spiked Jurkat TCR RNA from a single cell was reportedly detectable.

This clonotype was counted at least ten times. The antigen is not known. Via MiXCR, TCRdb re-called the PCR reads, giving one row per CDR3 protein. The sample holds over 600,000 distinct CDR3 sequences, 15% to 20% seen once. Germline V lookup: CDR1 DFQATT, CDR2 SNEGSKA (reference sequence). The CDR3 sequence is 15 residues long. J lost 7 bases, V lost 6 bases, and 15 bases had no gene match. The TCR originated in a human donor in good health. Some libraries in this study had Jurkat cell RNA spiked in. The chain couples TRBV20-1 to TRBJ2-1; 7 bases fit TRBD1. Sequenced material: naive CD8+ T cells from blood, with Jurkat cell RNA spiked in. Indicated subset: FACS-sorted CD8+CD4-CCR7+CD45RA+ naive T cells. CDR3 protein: CSAKEEWGTENEQFF. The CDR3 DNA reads TGCAGTGCCAAAGAAGAGTGGGGGACAGAGAATGAGCAGTTCTTC.